The clone carrying this T cell receptor beta chain was recorded once. Its antigen is still unknown. TCRdb's copy holds only in-frame clones and misses some; the assay was immunoSEQ multiplex PCR. The sample contains a few hundred thousand clones, about 96% of which appear only once. These data belong to a study of shared clonotypes between healthy human individuals. Findings of the study overall: Investigators expected sequencing depth to affect clonotype sharing among donors.

The length of the CDR3 is 15 residues. Trimming removed 2 bases from V and 2 bases from J; junction bases left unmatched: 6. CDR1 KGHSH and CDR2 LQKENI come from the germline V gene. The rearrangement uses TRBV18 and TRBJ2-7; 7 positions agree with TRBD2. This TCR was recovered from a man aged 25-40 years in good health. The sample was memory CD8+ T cells sorted from blood. Subset defined: CD45RO+ cells pooled with CCR7-negative TemRA cells. CDR3 sequence reads: CASSPSPGGPYEQYF. The CDR3, as DNA: TGTGCCAGCTCACCATCCCCGGGGGGTCCCTACGAGCAGTACTTC.